This paragraph reports one T cell receptor beta chain. Antigen unknown. This sample stems from a study of cytomegalovirus exposure and HLA in healthy donors. Overall study: Previous work identified 120 million or so unique TCR beta sequences from 200 million or so T cells.

The study ran its PCR with 60 Vbeta and 13 Jbeta primers. TCRdb's copy holds only in-frame clones and misses some; the assay was immunoSEQ multiplex PCR. The sample includes 150,000 to 200,000 clones, almost 80% of them seen just once. Trimming stripped 5 bases from V and 0 bases from J, with 11 bases between. The CDR3 extends over 15 amino acids. The germline V gene encodes CDR1 SGHTA and CDR2 FQGNSA. Study-wide findings and caveats: Specificity for CMV antigens was confirmed in vitro for a few of the CMV-associated chains. The study listed roughly 150 cytomegalovirus-associated TCR beta chains.

The specimen sequenced was PBMCs. The receptor comes from a man over 45 in good health and CMV-seropositive. V is TRBV7-2 and J is TRBJ2-1; D remains unclear. CDR3 sequence: CASSPDSPSYNEQFF. CDR3 bases: TGTGCCAGCAGCCCCGACTCCCCCTCCTACAATGAGCAGTTCTTC.